This record concerns one T cell receptor (beta chain) sequence. It lacks a known antigen. Base qualities are missing; no much larger clone stands one base away. This specimen comes from a study of blood T cell repertoires in COVID-19 (dated by TCRdb to 2020 to 2021). Background for the entire study: The collaborator samples originated in the United States, Italy and Spain and spanned the acute and convalescent phases of COVID-19. Sample metadata almost always included a de-identified subject ID, COVID-19 status, age in years and sex. Samples were obtained from the ongoing ImmuneRACE study (first 160 participants) and from over 1,000 subjects provided by 6 global collaborators. The repertoires were made available in a free public database intended to serve as a resource for research on the immune response to SARS-CoV-2. The material from the prospective study consisted of cDNA or gDNA derived from T cells, B-cell-depleted T cells, or PBMCs. Where available, HLA class I and class II types were obtained from metadata supplied by the sample provider rather than from assay-based typing. Deeply sampled blood TCRbeta repertoires from subjects exposed to, actively infected with, or recovered from COVID-19 were included in the dataset.

On the study overall, not on this receptor specifically: Clinical and demographic metadata were provided uncurated, with the amount varying by source and participant.

The collaborating institutions used their own protocols to collect whole blood in K2EDTA tubes. For TCRbeta analysis, collaborators shipped samples as frozen whole blood, isolated PBMCs, or DNA extracted from either of those sample types. TCRbeta CDR3 regions were amplified from genomic DNA by means of the immunoSEQ Assay, a bias-controlled multiplex PCR. The study's own analysis went as follows. The number of nucleated cells in each sample was estimated from the amplification of reference gene primers within the assay. Sequence reads were collapsed and filtered to measure the absolute abundance of every unique TCRbeta CDR3 rearrangement. For each sample, productive Simpson clonality was calculated as the square root of Simpson's diversity index over productive rearrangements. TCRdb provides this immuneACCESS table in a form limited to in-frame rearrangements. Some clones are lacking; in checked studies, under half of them reflect an unresolved V gene, and why the rest are absent is not known. That table is the source of V, J and clone size, and D and trimming were worked out from the DNA. The sample profile shows hundreds of thousands of clones; around nine tenths of them were found once. Together, the top ten hold 1% to 1.5% of the sample.

Sequenced sample: peripheral blood. The TCR sequence derives from a man in his sixties or seventies with acute or convalescent COVID-19.

The DNA reads as follows: TGTGCCAGCAGCCACCCCCGACAGGGACAAGAGACCCAGTACTTC. This sequence encodes CASSHPRQGQETQYF. The V and J genes are TRBV11-2 and TRBJ2-5; 7 of the junction bases match TRBD1. V and J are trimmed by 5 bases and 2 bases, and the gene matches miss 8 bases of the junction. Reading from cysteine to phenylalanine, the CDR3 counts 15 amino acids. Of all the DNA, just the CDR3 is kept, 45 bases in frame from base 1. As encoded in the germline V gene, CDR1 is SGHAT while CDR2 is FQNNGV.